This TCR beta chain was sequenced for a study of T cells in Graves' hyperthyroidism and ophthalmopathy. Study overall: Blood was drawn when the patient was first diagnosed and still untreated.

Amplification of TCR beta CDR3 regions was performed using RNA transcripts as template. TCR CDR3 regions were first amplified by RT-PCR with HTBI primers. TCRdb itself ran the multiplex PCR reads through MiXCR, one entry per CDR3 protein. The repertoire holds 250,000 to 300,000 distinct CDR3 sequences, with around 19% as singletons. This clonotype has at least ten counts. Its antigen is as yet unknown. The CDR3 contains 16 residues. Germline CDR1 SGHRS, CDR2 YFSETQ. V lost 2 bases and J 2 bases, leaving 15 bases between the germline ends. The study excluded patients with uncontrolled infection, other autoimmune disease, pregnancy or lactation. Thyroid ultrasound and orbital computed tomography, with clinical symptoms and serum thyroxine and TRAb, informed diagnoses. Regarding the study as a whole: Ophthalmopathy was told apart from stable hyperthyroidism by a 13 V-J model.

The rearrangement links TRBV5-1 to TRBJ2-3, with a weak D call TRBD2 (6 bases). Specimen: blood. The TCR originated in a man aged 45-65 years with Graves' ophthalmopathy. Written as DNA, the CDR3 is TGCGCCAGCAGCTTCGGGGGAGGAACTTCCACAGATACGCAGTATTTT. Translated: CASSFGGGTSTDTQYF.